This T cell receptor (beta chain) was profiled in a study of identical twins. Regarding the study as a whole: Twin-shared out-of-frame alpha sequences were enriched for low generation probability. Beta out-of-frame sequences showed weaker excess sharing between twins.

V was clipped by 8 bases and J by 5 bases, with 13 bases between them. The CDR3 loop spans 13 amino acids. This clonotype appeared a few times. The antigen remains unidentified. After template switching added a universal primer site, the resulting cDNA carried unique molecular identifiers. TCRdb re-analysed the 5' RACE reads in MiXCR, keeping a single row per CDR3 protein. In the table there are about 340,000 distinct CDR3 sequences, roughly an eighth of which are singletons. A further study also used this sample, focusing on yellow fever vaccine responses in identical twins.

The sequence came from a woman aged 18-35 years in good health. This sequence joins TRBV12-3 or TRBV12-4 and TRBJ2-1, with D uncertain. Material for sequencing was CD8+ T cells sorted from blood. The CDR3 loop is CASGVPLNNEQFF. The CDR3 DNA reads TGTGCCAGCGGAGTCCCCCTGAACAATGAGCAGTTCTTC.